This is a list of T cell receptor beta chains from one sample in a study of shared clonotypes between healthy human individuals. Assay used: immunoSEQ multiplex PCR; TCRdb lists only in-frame clones, some missing. The sample records about 990,000 clones, about 80% being singletons. The sample was memory CD4+ T cells from PBMCs. All receptors derive from a man younger than 35 in good health. Some clones in this sample may be carry-over from other donors' samples. The CDR3 runs from the conserved cysteine through the conserved F or W. Fields, in order: CDR3 protein, CDR3 length, V gene, D gene. The D gene is left open where the match is weak.

CASSLAARVTDTQYF,15,TRBV5-1,.
CASSQDHGVNTEAFF,15,TRBV4-3,.
CSVGQDQQFYEQYF,14,TRBV29-1,.
CAWSGGRYYEQYF,13,TRBV30,.
CSVEPQGTYEQYF,13,TRBV29-1,.
CASSQDPRLAVTNTGELFF,19,TRBV4-1,TRBD2
CASSLASGAYYNEQFF,16,TRBV5-1,.
CASSQPWTRGPSPLHF,16,TRBV14,.
CASSVTAGGTGNTIYF,16,TRBV9,.
CASSILGWTGRNTIYF,16,TRBV7-2,TRBD1
CASSYYRGPDYGYTF,15,TRBV6-6,TRBD1